A selection of T cell receptor beta chains follows, all from one sample in a study of shared clonotypes between healthy human individuals. TCRdb keeps only in-frame clones here, not all; method: immunoSEQ multiplex PCR. The sample comprises about 520,000 clones, about 96% of which are singletons, and about 0.06% rests with the top ten. The source material was naive CD4+ T cells sorted from blood. The receptors shown here come from a woman in her 30s in good health. The CDR3 runs from the conserved cysteine through the conserved F or W. D genes are given only for firm matches. Size is stated for part of the rows, as once, few or many counts, or as a class when the clone is expanded.

v_call	clone_size	d_call	j_call	cdr3_aa	cdr3_nt
TRBV5-1	.	.	TRBJ2-3	CASSLPRATTDTQYF	TGCGCCAGCAGCTTGCCGCGGGCGACCACAGATACGCAGTATTTT
TRBV27	.	.	TRBJ1-2	CASSKTVNYGYTF	TGTGCCAGCAGTAAGACAGTTAACTATGGCTACACCTTC
TRBV28	.	.	TRBJ2-1	CASRAPVIGNEQFF	TGTGCCAGCAGGGCCCCGGTGATTGGCAATGAGCAGTTCTTC
TRBV27	once	TRBD2	TRBJ2-5	CASSLSRTSGRETQYF	TGTGCCAGCAGTTTATCGAGAACTAGCGGGAGGGAGACCCAGTACTTC
TRBV28	.	.	TRBJ1-4	CASSLWSPRDEKLFF	TGTGCCAGCAGTTTATGGTCACCTCGGGATGAAAAACTGTTTTTT
TRBV2	.	TRBD2	TRBJ2-3	CASSLAVPTDTQYF	TGTGCCAGCAGCCTAGCGGTCCCCACAGATACGCAGTATTTT
TRBV18	once	.	TRBJ1-5	CASSPRGHSNQPQHF	TGTGCCAGCTCACCAAGAGGCCATAGCAATCAGCCCCAGCATTTT
TRBV29-1	.	TRBD1	TRBJ2-1	CSTPGQGYNEQFF	TGCAGCACTCCGGGACAGGGATACAATGAGCAGTTCTTC
TRBV5-1	.	TRBD2	TRBJ2-1	CASSSLAGGLHEQFF	TGCGCCAGCAGCTCTTTAGCGGGAGGGTTACATGAGCAGTTCTTC
TRBV7-2	.	TRBD2	TRBJ2-3	CASSLVSFVGAGEGTQYF	TGTGCCAGCAGCTTAGTTTCTTTTGTCGGAGCGGGAGAAGGTACGCAGTATTTT
TRBV19	once	TRBD1	TRBJ1-1	CASTDRMNTEAFF	TGTGCCAGTACGGACAGGATGAACACTGAAGCTTTCTTT
TRBV28	.	.	TRBJ2-5	CASSFWRGGETQYF	TGTGCCAGCAGTTTTTGGCGAGGAGGGGAGACCCAGTACTTC
TRBV19	.	TRBD1	TRBJ2-7	CASSKGTGGSYEQYF	TGTGCCAGTAGTAAAGGGACAGGCGGATCCTACGAGCAGTACTTC
TRBV28	.	.	TRBJ2-7	CASRHTYVQYF	TGTGCCAGCAGACATACATACGTGCAGTACTTC
TRBV6-1	.	.	TRBJ2-7	CASSEALPSAYSYEQYF	TGTGCCAGCAGTGAAGCGCTTCCGTCGGCTTACTCCTACGAGCAGTACTTC
TRBV10-3	once	.	TRBJ1-3	CAISPDPTTGNTIYF	TGTGCCATCAGTCCCGACCCGACTACAGGGAACACCATATATTTT
TRBV4-1	.	.	TRBJ1-1	CASRDRASNTEAFF	TGCGCCAGCAGGGACCGGGCCTCGAACACTGAAGCTTTCTTT
TRBV6-5	.	.	TRBJ1-2	CASSYSVNGYGYTF	TGTGCCAGCAGTTACTCCGTTAATGGGTATGGCTACACCTTC
TRBV30	.	TRBD1	TRBJ1-3	CAWGTGVGNTIYF	TGTGCCTGGGGTACAGGGGTCGGAAACACCATATATTTT
TRBV15	.	.	TRBJ2-2	CATSRDPPSGTGELFF	TGTGCCACCAGCAGAGATCCCCCCTCAGGGACCGGGGAGCTGTTTTTT
TRBV7-2	.	TRBD1	TRBJ2-5	CASSSEGRTGGWVETQYF	TGTGCCAGCAGTTCCGAAGGAAGGACAGGGGGTTGGGTAGAGACCCAGTACTTC
TRBV4-1	.	.	TRBJ1-1	CASSQNSPQGIRAEAFF	TGCGCCAGCAGCCAAAACAGTCCCCAGGGGATACGCGCTGAAGCTTTCTTT
TRBV10-1	.	TRBD2	TRBJ2-1	CASSEGLAVSYEQFF	TGCGCCAGCAGTGAGGGACTAGCGGTATCCTATGAGCAGTTCTTC
TRBV7-9	.	.	TRBJ2-7	CASSHRGGGTTNLGYEQYF	TGTGCCAGCAGCCACAGGGGTGGCGGGACTACCAACCTCGGGTACGAGCAGTACTTC
TRBV30	.	.	TRBJ2-2	CAWSPLVGGELFF	TGTGCCTGGAGTCCACTGGTTGGGGGGGAGCTGTTTTTT
TRBV7-9	.	.	TRBJ2-7	CASSSGKEGGYEQYF	TGTGCCAGCAGCTCAGGAAAGGAAGGGGGCTACGAGCAGTACTTC
TRBV2	.	TRBD1	TRBJ1-2	CASKQGADLYGYTF	TGTGCCAGCAAACAGGGGGCCGACCTCTATGGCTACACCTTC
TRBV6-6	.	TRBD2	TRBJ2-1	CASSYGLAGANEQFF	TGTGCCAGCAGTTATGGACTAGCGGGAGCTAATGAGCAGTTCTTC
TRBV7-8	.	.	TRBJ1-2	CASSPGHAPNYGYTF	TGTGCCAGCAGCCCAGGACACGCTCCTAACTATGGCTACACCTTC
TRBV9	once	.	TRBJ1-4	CASSLGVRGSEKLFF	TGTGCCAGCAGCCTCGGAGTAAGGGGTTCCGAAAAACTGTTTTTT
TRBV6-6	.	TRBD1	TRBJ2-2	CASTLGQGAGGELFF	TGTGCCAGCACCCTAGGACAGGGGGCTGGCGGGGAGCTGTTTTTT
TRBV18	.	.	TRBJ2-5	CASSETQIQETQYF	TGTGCCAGCTCCGAAACACAGATCCAAGAGACCCAGTACTTC
TRBV19	.	.	TRBJ2-5	CASKGGLRQETQYF	TGTGCCAGTAAGGGCGGCCTACGTCAAGAGACCCAGTACTTC
TRBV10-3	.	.	TRBJ2-7	CAISDPNPPEPDEQYF	TGTGCCATCAGTGACCCGAACCCGCCGGAGCCCGACGAGCAGTACTTC
TRBV19	.	TRBD1	TRBJ1-2	CASRKGRGSGDYGYTF	TGTGCCAGTAGAAAAGGCAGGGGGTCAGGGGACTATGGCTACACCTTC
TRBV27	once	.	TRBJ2-7	CASSTLGQDYEQYF	TGTGCCAGCAGCACCCTGGGACAAGACTACGAGCAGTACTTC
TRBV5-1	.	.	TRBJ1-1	CASSGSKNTEAFF	TGCGCCAGCAGCGGATCTAAGAACACTGAAGCTTTCTTT
TRBV9	.	TRBD1	TRBJ2-7	CASSRDRVGEQYF	TGTGCCAGCAGCAGGGACAGGGTGGGCGAGCAGTACTTC
TRBV25-1	.	.	TRBJ1-2	CASSEFGDSLGGYTF	TGTGCCAGCAGTGAATTCGGGGACTCACTGGGTGGCTACACCTTC
TRBV7-9	.	TRBD1	TRBJ1-2	CASSPGGRVGYTF	TGTGCCAGCAGCCCAGGGGGCAGGGTCGGCTACACCTTC
TRBV7-9	.	.	TRBJ2-1	CASSLGDGFHEQFF	TGTGCCAGCAGCTTAGGCGACGGGTTCCATGAGCAGTTCTTC
TRBV7-9	.	TRBD2	TRBJ2-1	CASSLGGSGSDEQFF	TGTGCCAGCAGCTTAGGGGGTAGCGGGAGTGATGAGCAGTTCTTC
TRBV9	.	TRBD2	TRBJ2-1	CASSLASGYNEQFF	TGTGCCAGCAGCTTGGCTAGCGGCTACAATGAGCAGTTCTTC
TRBV6-5	.	.	TRBJ1-3	CASSRFRGAGNTIYF	TGTGCCAGCAGTCGTTTTCGGGGAGCTGGAAACACCATATATTTT
TRBV5-1	.	.	TRBJ2-1	CASSKDSSSYNEQFF	TGCGCCAGCAGCAAGGACAGCAGCTCCTACAATGAGCAGTTCTTC
TRBV28	once	TRBD2	TRBJ2-4	CASSSGTSRTLLAKNIQYF	TGTGCCAGCAGTTCCGGGACTAGTCGCACACTACTAGCCAAAAACATTCAGTACTTC
TRBV2	.	.	TRBJ2-1	CASSQGPLNNEQFF	TGTGCCAGCAGTCAAGGACCCCTGAACAATGAGCAGTTCTTC
TRBV7-2	once	TRBD2	TRBJ2-3	CASSATPGLPRDTQYF	TGTGCCAGCAGCGCCACTCCGGGACTACCGCGGGATACGCAGTATTTT
TRBV4-2	.	.	TRBJ1-2	CASSPQGAPYGYTF	TGTGCCAGCAGCCCACAGGGAGCTCCCTATGGCTACACCTTC
TRBV4-1	.	TRBD1	TRBJ2-7	CASSQTGTGKQSSYEQYF	TGCGCCAGCAGCCAGACCGGGACAGGAAAACAGAGCTCCTACGAGCAGTACTTC
TRBV7-3	.	TRBD1	TRBJ2-7	CASSLAGQGAYEQYF	TGTGCCAGCAGCTTAGCGGGACAGGGGGCCTACGAGCAGTACTTC
TRBV6-6	few	.	TRBJ2-2	CASTATPLTGELFF	TGTGCCAGCACCGCGACCCCTCTCACCGGGGAGCTGTTTTTT
TRBV6-6	.	.	TRBJ2-2	CASSYSYSTGELFF	TGTGCCAGCAGTTACTCGTACAGCACCGGGGAGCTGTTTTTT
TRBV5-1	.	.	TRBJ2-1	CASSRTFPSSYNEQFF	TGCGCCAGCAGCCGGACTTTTCCAAGCTCCTACAATGAGCAGTTCTTC
TRBV2	.	TRBD2	TRBJ2-7	CASKPGAGAFTVYEQYF	TGTGCCAGCAAGCCGGGTGCGGGAGCCTTCACGGTCTACGAGCAGTACTTC
TRBV19	.	.	TRBJ1-5	CASSIPSGQGHQPQHF	TGTGCCAGTAGTATTCCCTCTGGGCAGGGGCATCAGCCCCAGCATTTT
TRBV27	.	.	TRBJ2-5	CASSLSVGTREQYF	TGTGCCAGCAGTTTAAGTGTAGGGACTCGAGAGCAGTACTTC
TRBV19	.	.	TRBJ1-2	CASSFGQVNYGYTF	TGTGCCAGTAGTTTCGGGCAGGTTAACTATGGCTACACCTTC
TRBV19	once	.	TRBJ1-6	CASSSEGTNSPLHF	TGTGCCAGTAGCTCGGAAGGGACCAATTCACCCCTCCACTTT